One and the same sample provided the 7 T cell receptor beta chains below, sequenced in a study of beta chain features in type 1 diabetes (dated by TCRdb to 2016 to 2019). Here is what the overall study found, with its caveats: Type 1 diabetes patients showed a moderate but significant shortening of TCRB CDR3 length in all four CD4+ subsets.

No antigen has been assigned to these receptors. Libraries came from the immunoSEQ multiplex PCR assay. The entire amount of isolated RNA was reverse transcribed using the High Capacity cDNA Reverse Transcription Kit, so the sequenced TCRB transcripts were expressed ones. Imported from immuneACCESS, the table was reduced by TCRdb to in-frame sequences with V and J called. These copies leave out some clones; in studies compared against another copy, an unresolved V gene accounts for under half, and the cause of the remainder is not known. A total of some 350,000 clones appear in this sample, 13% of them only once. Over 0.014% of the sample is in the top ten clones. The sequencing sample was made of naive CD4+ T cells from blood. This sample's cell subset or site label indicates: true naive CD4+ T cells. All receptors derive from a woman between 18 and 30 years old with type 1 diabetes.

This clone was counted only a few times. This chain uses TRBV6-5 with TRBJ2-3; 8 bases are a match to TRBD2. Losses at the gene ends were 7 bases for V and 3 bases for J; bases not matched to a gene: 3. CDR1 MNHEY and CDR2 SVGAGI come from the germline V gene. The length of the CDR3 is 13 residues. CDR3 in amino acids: CASTLAGTDTQYF. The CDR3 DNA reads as TGTGCCAGCACATTAGCGGGAACAGATACGCAGTATTTT.

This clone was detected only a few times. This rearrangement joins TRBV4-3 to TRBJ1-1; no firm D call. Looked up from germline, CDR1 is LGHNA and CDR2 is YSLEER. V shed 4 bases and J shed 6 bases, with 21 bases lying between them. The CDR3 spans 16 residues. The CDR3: CASSPSAGSEHAEAFF. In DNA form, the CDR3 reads TGCGCCAGCAGCCCGAGTGCCGGGTCCGAACACGCTGAAGCTTTCTTT.

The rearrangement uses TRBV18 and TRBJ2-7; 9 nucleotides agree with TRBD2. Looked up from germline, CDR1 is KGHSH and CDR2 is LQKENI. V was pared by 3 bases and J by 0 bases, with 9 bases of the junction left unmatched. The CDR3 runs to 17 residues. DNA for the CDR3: TGTGCCAGCTCACCTCCCAGTAGCGGGAGAATCTCCTACGAGCAGTACGTC. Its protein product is CASSPPSSGRISYEQYV.

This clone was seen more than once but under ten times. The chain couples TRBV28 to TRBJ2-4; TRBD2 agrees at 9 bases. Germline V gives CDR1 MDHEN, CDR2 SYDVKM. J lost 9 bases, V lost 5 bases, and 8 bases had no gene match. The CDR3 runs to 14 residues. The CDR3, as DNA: TGTGCCAGCAGTCTTCGGACTAGCGCGAGCATTCAGTACTTC. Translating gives CASSLRTSASIQYF. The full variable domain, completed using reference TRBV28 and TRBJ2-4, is DVKVTQSSRYLVKRTGEKVFLECVQDMDHENMFWYRQDPGLGLRLIYFSYDVKMKEKGDIPEGYSVSREKKERFSLILESASTNQTSMYLCASSLRTSASIQYFGAGTRLSVL.

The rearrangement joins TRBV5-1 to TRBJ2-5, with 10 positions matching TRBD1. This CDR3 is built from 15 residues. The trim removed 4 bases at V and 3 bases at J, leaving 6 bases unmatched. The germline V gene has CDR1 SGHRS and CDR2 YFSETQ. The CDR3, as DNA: TGCGCCAGCAGCGCCGGGACAGGGGCTGAAGAGACCCAGTACTTC. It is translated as CASSAGTGAEETQYF.

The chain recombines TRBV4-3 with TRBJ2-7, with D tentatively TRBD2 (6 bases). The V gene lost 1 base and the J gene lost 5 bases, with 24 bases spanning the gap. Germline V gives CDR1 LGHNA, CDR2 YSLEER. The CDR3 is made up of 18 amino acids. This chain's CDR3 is CASSQVRLLAGPFDEQYV. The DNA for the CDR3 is TGCGCCAGCAGCCAAGTCCGACTTCTGGCGGGACCGTTCGACGAGCAGTACGTC.

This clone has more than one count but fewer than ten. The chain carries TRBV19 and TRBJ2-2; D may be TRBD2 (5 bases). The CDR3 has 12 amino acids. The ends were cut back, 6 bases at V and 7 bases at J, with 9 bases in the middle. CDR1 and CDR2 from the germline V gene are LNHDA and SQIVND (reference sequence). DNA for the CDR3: TGTGCCAGTAGCCGGGGAAACGGGGAGCTGTTTTTT. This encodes CASSRGNGELFF.